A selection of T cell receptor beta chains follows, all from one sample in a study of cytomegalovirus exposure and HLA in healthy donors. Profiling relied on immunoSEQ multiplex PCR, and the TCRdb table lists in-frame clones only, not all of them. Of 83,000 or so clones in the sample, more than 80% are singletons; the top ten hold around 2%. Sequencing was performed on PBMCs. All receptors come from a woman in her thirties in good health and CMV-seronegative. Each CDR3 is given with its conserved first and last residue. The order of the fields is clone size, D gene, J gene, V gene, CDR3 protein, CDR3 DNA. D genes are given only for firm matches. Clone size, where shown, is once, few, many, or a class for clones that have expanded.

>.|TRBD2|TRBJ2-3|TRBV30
CAWSQSPSGGGDTQYF
TGTGCCTGGAGTCAATCCCCTAGCGGGGGGGGAGATACGCAGTATTTT
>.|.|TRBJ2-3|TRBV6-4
CASSDSPRGRTQYF
TGTGCCAGCAGTGACTCGCCTAGGGGCCGTACGCAGTATTTT
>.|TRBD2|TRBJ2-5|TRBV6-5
CASSYSPSGIGETQYF
TGTGCCAGCAGTTATAGCCCGAGCGGGATAGGAGAGACCCAGTACTTC
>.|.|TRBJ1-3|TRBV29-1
CSVAQNSGNTIYF
TGCAGCGTCGCACAGAACTCTGGAAACACCATATATTTT
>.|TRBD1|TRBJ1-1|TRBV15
CATSSRQGTPEAFF
TGTGCCACCAGCAGCCGACAGGGGACCCCTGAAGCTTTCTTT
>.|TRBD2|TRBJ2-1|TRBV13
CASSPGTSVYNEQFF
TGTGCCAGCAGCCCCGGGACTAGCGTATACAATGAGCAGTTCTTC
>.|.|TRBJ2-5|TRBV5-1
CASSLAQETQYF
TGCGCCAGCAGCTTAGCCCAAGAGACCCAGTACTTC
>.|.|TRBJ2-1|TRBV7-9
CSSSHGGNEQFF
TGTTCCAGCAGCCATGGCGGAAATGAGCAGTTCTTC
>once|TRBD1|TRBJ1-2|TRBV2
CASPPDRGNYGYTF
TGTGCCAGCCCTCCCGACAGGGGGAACTATGGCTACACCTTC
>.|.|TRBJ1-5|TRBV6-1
CASSEGGSSQPQHF
TGTGCCAGCAGTGAAGGTGGGAGTTCTCAGCCCCAGCATTTT
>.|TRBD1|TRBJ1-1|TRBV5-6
CASSLGDSPNTEAFF
TGTGCCAGCAGCTTGGGGGACAGCCCGAACACTGAAGCTTTCTTT
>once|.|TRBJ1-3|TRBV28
CASSYAGEPSGNTIYF
TGTGCCAGCAGCTATGCAGGGGAGCCCTCTGGAAACACCATATATTTT
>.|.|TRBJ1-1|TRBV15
CATSREISFTEAFF
TGTGCCACCAGCAGAGAGATTAGTTTCACTGAAGCTTTCTTT
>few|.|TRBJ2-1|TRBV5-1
CASRVAQNNEQFF
TGCGCCAGCCGTGTAGCGCAAAACAATGAGCAGTTCTTC
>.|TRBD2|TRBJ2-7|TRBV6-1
CASSAPSGPPYEQYF
TGTGCCAGCAGTGCCCCTAGCGGGCCCCCCTACGAGCAGTACTTC
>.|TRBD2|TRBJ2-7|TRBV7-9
CASSLGGGRLEQYF
TGTGCCAGCAGCTTAGGGGGGGGACGTCTAGAGCAGTACTTC
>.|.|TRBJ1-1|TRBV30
CAWRLTANTEAFF
TGTGCCTGGAGATTGACAGCGAACACTGAAGCTTTCTTT
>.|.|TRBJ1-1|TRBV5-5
CASSSGLLGDVNTEAFF
TGTGCCAGCAGCTCGGGACTCCTGGGGGATGTGAACACTGAAGCTTTCTTT
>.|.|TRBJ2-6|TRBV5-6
CASIDLRGRPGANVLTF
TGTGCCAGCATCGATTTACGGGGTCGTCCTGGGGCCAACGTCCTGACTTTC
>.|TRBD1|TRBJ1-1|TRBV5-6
CASSSTWGQSRPEAFF
TGTGCCAGCAGCTCGACCTGGGGACAGTCTCGACCTGAAGCTTTCTTT
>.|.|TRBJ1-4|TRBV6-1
CASSEAGEKLFF
TGTGCCAGCAGTGAGGCAGGGGAAAAACTGTTTTTT
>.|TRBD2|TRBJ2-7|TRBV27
CASSRLPREYHEQYF
TGTGCCAGCAGCCGCCTCCCGCGGGAGTACCACGAGCAGTACTTC
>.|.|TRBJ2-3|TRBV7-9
CASSPDEAVQYF
TGTGCCAGCAGCCCCGATGAGGCCGTCCAGTATTTT
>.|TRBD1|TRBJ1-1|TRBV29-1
CSVDGTGSGTEAFF
TGCAGCGTTGACGGGACAGGGTCGGGCACTGAAGCTTTCTTT
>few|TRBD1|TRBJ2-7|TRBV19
CASSIGTGAYEQYF
TGTGCCAGTAGTATCGGGACAGGGGCCTACGAGCAGTACTTC
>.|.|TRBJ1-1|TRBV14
CASSQQGWGEAFF
TGTGCCAGCAGCCAGCAGGGTTGGGGTGAAGCTTTCTTT
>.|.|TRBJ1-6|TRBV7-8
CASSPTGDASPLHF
TGTGCCAGCAGCCCGACGGGGGATGCGTCACCCCTCCACTTT
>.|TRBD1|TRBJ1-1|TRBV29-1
CSVDFGTGKTEAFF
TGCAGCGTTGACTTTGGGACAGGGAAGACTGAAGCTTTCTTT
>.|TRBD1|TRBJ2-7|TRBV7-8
CASSSRVTGGPSYEQYF
TGTGCCAGCAGCTCACGGGTGACAGGGGGCCCCTCCTACGAGCAGTACTTC
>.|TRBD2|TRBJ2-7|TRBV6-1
CASSTGTSGAYEQYF
TGTGCCAGCAGTACCGGGACTAGCGGAGCCTACGAGCAGTACTTC
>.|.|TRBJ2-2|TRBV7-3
CASSRYRENTGELFF
TGTGCCAGCAGCCGTTACAGGGAGAACACCGGGGAGCTGTTTTTT
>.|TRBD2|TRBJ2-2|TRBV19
CASSIARLAGGPSGELFF
TGTGCCAGTAGTATAGCGAGACTAGCGGGAGGGCCCAGCGGGGAGCTGTTTTTT
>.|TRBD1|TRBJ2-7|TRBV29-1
CSAFTGVYEQYF
TGCAGCGCATTTACAGGGGTCTACGAGCAGTACTTC
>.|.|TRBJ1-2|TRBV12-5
CASGLVPREDAYGYTF
TGTGCTAGTGGTTTGGTACCAAGAGAGGATGCCTATGGCTACACCTTC
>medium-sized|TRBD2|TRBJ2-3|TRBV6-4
CASSDGAGSTDTQYF
TGTGCCAGCAGTGACGGAGCGGGGAGCACAGATACGCAGTATTTT
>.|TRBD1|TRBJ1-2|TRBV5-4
CASSLDRGYGYTF
TGTGCCAGCAGTCTGGACAGGGGCTATGGCTACACCTTC
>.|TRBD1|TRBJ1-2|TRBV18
CASSTSGTGANYGYTF
TGTGCCAGCTCAACCAGTGGGACAGGGGCCAACTATGGCTACACCTTC
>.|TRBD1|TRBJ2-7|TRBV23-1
CASSQSRGHEQYF
TGCGCCAGCAGTCAATCGAGGGGGCACGAGCAGTACTTC
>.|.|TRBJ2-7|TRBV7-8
CASSLGRRATYEQYF
TGTGCCAGCAGCTTGGGTAGGAGGGCTACCTACGAGCAGTACTTC
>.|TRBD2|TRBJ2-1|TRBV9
CASSVGLAERGEQFF
TGTGCCAGCAGCGTAGGACTAGCGGAGAGGGGTGAGCAGTTCTTC
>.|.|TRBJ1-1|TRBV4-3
CASAADGGNTEAFF
TGCGCCAGCGCCGCCGACGGGGGGAACACTGAAGCTTTCTTT
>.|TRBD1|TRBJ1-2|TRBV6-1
CASSLDRDYGYTF
TGTGCCAGCAGTCTGGACAGGGACTATGGCTACACCTTC
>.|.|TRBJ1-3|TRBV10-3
CAISESEGDTIYF
TGTGCCATCAGTGAGTCGGAAGGGGACACCATATATTTT
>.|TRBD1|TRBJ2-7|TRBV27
CASRTTGYVGEQYF
TGTGCCAGCAGGACGACAGGGTATGTAGGCGAGCAGTACTTC
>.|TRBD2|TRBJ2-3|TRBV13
CASSSEPGLAGGGETDTQYF
TGTGCCAGCAGCTCAGAGCCGGGACTAGCGGGAGGAGGCGAGACAGATACGCAGTATTTT
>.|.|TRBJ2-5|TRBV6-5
CASSYSSSGWGETQYF
TGTGCCAGCAGTTACTCGTCGTCAGGGTGGGGAGAGACCCAGTACTTC